This TCR beta chain was sequenced for a study of shared clonotypes between healthy human individuals. Study background: Per-donor plates numbered three CD4 naive, three CD4 memory, two CD8 naive and one CD8 memory.

Only in-frame clones appear in the TCRdb table, and some are missing; sequencing was by immunoSEQ multiplex PCR. The data show around 1,900,000 clones, 85% to 95% seen once. Notes on the study in general: Sequencing depth was a factor that was expected to affect clonotype sharing among donors.

Terminally differentiated effector memory CD45RA+ cells were left out of the naive CD8 fraction, which was CD45RO-negative and positively selected for CCR7. In regard to this clone: The antigen remains unidentified.

The CDR3 runs 15 residues. Germline V gene sequence: CDR1 SGHVS, CDR2 FQNEAQ. Trimming removed 0 bases at V and 6 bases at J, with 12 bases between. The chain carries TRBV7-8 and TRBJ1-5; D uncertain. The TCR originated in a man aged 18 to 29 in good health. Some clones in this sample may be carry-over from other donors' samples. Material for sequencing was naive CD8+ T cells from PBMCs. CDR3 nucleotides: TGTGCCAGCAGCTTAGCGCCGGGGTTTGGTCAGCCCCAGCATTTT. This gives the protein CASSLAPGFGQPQHF.